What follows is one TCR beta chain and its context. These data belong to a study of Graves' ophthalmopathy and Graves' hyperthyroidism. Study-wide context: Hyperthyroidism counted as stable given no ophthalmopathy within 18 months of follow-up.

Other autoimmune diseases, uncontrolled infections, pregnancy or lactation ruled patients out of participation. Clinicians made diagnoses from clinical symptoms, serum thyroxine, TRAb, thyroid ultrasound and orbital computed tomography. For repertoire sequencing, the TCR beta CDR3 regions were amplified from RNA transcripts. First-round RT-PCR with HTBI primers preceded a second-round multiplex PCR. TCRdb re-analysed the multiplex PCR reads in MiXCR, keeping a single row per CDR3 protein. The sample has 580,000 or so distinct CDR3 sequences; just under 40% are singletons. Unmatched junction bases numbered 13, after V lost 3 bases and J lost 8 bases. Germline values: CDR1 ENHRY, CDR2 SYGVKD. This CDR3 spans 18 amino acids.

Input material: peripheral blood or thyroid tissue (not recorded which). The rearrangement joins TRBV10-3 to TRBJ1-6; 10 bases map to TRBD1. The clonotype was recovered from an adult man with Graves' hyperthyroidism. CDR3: CAISDPTGTGVGYSPLHF. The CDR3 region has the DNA TGTGCCATCAGTGACCCGACCGGGACAGGGGTAGGTTATTCACCCCTCCACTTT.